The 7 T cell receptor beta chains given below trace back to one sample, sequenced in a study of cytomegalovirus exposure and HLA in healthy donors. The PCR used 60 Vbeta and 13 Jbeta primers. Libraries were prepared by immunoSEQ multiplex PCR; TCRdb keeps only in-frame clonotypes and omits some of them. The sample includes fewer than 200,000 clones, around four fifths of them seen just once. The sequenced sample was PBMCs. The receptors here all came from a man aged 30 to 39 in good health and CMV-seronegative.

The gene calls are TRBV2 and TRBJ2-7; maybe TRBD1 (5 bases). The CDR3 is 16 amino acids. Germline V lookup: CDR1 SNHLY, CDR2 FYNNEI. Trimming removed 1 base at V and 0 bases at J, with 13 bases between. The DNA for the CDR3 is TGTGCCAGCAGTGAAGGGCAGGGCCCCCTCTCCTACGAGCAGTACTTC. It encodes CASSEGQGPLSYEQYF. The full variable domain, in which reference TRBV2 and TRBJ2-7 provide the parts outside the CDR3, is EPEVTQTPSHQVTQMGQEVILRCVPISNHLYFYWYRQILGQKVEFLVSFYNNEISEKSEIFDDQFSVERPDGSNFTLKIRSTKLEDSAMYFCASSEGQGPLSYEQYFGPGTRLTVT.

The genes are TRBV5-1 and TRBJ2-5; no firm D call. The J call could be wrong; TRBJ2-7 is a better fit for the DNA end. This CDR3 has 14 residues. Germline CDR1 and CDR2: SGHRS and YFSETQ. The CDR3: CASSLAADLDEQYF. The DNA of the CDR3 is TGCGCCAGCAGCTTGGCGGCGGATCTCGACGAGCAGTACTTC.

The rearrangement uses TRBV27 and TRBJ1-2; D gene unclear. Per germline, CDR1 MNHEY and CDR2 SMNVEV (reference sequence). The CDR3 is made up of 15 amino acids. V gave up 6 bases and J gave up 0 bases, with 14 bases separating them. CDR3 amino acids: CASSLAPGTNYGYTF. CDR3 DNA sequence: TGTGCCAGCAGCCTAGCCCCGGGGACTAACTATGGCTACACCTTC.

This clone occurred once. The V gene is TRBV6-5, the J gene TRBJ2-7, with 9 bases matching TRBD1. CDR1 MNHEY and CDR2 SVGAGI come from the germline V gene. The CDR3 length is 14 residues. The V gene end was trimmed by 6 bases and the J gene end by 5 bases; junction bases not matched to a gene: 8. The chain's CDR3 is CASRTRDRVHEQYF. CDR3 nucleotide sequence: TGTGCCAGCAGGACCCGGGACAGGGTCCACGAGCAGTACTTC.

As to this clone: At the DNA level, this CDR3 is encoded by other sequences in the same sample as well. The V gene is TRBV7-2, the J gene TRBJ2-7; TRBD2 agrees at 10 bases. The V and J ends lost 1 base and 2 bases, in that order; junction bases with no gene match: 8. This CDR3 has 17 residues. The germline V gene encodes CDR1 SGHTA and CDR2 FQGNSA. This CDR3 reads CASSLGPSGSITYEQYF. The CDR3 coding sequence is TGTGCCAGCAGCTTAGGCCCTAGCGGGAGTATTACCTACGAGCAGTACTTC.

This chain uses TRBV7-9 with TRBJ1-2; no reliable D call. The V end lost 6 bases, the J end lost 3 bases, and 11 bases lay between the germline ends. Germline V lookup: CDR1 SEHNR, CDR2 FQNEAQ (reference sequence). The CDR3 extends over 13 amino acids. Here the CDR3 DNA reads TGTGCCAGCAGAAATCAGGATCACTATGGCTACACCTTC. Amino acid sequence: CASRNQDHYGYTF.

The rearrangement links TRBV5-4 to TRBJ1-6; D is possibly TRBD1 (5 bases). The CDR3 length is 14 residues. V was pared by 4 bases and J by 9 bases, with 14 bases between. CDR1 SGHNT and CDR2 YYREEE come from the germline V gene (reference sequence). The CDR3 loop is CASSHDSDASPLHF. The DNA for the CDR3 is TGTGCCAGCAGCCACGACAGCGATGCTTCACCCCTCCACTTT.